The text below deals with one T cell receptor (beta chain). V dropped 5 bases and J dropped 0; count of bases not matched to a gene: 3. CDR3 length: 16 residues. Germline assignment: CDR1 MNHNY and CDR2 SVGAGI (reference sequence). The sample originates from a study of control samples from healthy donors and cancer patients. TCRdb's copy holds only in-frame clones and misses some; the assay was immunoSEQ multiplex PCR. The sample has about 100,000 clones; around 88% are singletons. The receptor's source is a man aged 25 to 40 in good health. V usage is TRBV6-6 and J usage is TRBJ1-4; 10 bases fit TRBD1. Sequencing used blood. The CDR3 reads CASSIGQGATNEKLFF. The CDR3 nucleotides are TGTGCCAGCAGTATAGGACAGGGGGCAACTAATGAAAAACTGTTTTTT.